The following is a T cell receptor beta chain sequence with its context. This sample stems from a study of blood T cell repertoires in COVID-19. Participants came from some 26 US areas, aged roughly 18 to 95 years. The CDR3 has 15 amino acids. Per the germline V gene, CDR1 is MNHNS and CDR2 is SASEGT. V was pared by 0 bases and J by 1 base, with 10 bases between. The table came from immunoSEQ multiplex PCR; TCRdb's copy has only in-frame clones and leaves some out. The table includes fewer than 300,000 clones, about 87% detected once. This clonotype originated in a woman in her thirties or forties with acute COVID-19. The sample comprised PBMCs or T cells enriched from blood (not recorded which). The rearrangement uses TRBV6-1 and TRBJ2-7; TRBD1 might be the D (6 bases). The CDR3 DNA reads TGTGCCAGCAGTGAAGCGGACAGTTATTCCTACGAGCAGTACTTC. This encodes CASSEADSYSYEQYF.